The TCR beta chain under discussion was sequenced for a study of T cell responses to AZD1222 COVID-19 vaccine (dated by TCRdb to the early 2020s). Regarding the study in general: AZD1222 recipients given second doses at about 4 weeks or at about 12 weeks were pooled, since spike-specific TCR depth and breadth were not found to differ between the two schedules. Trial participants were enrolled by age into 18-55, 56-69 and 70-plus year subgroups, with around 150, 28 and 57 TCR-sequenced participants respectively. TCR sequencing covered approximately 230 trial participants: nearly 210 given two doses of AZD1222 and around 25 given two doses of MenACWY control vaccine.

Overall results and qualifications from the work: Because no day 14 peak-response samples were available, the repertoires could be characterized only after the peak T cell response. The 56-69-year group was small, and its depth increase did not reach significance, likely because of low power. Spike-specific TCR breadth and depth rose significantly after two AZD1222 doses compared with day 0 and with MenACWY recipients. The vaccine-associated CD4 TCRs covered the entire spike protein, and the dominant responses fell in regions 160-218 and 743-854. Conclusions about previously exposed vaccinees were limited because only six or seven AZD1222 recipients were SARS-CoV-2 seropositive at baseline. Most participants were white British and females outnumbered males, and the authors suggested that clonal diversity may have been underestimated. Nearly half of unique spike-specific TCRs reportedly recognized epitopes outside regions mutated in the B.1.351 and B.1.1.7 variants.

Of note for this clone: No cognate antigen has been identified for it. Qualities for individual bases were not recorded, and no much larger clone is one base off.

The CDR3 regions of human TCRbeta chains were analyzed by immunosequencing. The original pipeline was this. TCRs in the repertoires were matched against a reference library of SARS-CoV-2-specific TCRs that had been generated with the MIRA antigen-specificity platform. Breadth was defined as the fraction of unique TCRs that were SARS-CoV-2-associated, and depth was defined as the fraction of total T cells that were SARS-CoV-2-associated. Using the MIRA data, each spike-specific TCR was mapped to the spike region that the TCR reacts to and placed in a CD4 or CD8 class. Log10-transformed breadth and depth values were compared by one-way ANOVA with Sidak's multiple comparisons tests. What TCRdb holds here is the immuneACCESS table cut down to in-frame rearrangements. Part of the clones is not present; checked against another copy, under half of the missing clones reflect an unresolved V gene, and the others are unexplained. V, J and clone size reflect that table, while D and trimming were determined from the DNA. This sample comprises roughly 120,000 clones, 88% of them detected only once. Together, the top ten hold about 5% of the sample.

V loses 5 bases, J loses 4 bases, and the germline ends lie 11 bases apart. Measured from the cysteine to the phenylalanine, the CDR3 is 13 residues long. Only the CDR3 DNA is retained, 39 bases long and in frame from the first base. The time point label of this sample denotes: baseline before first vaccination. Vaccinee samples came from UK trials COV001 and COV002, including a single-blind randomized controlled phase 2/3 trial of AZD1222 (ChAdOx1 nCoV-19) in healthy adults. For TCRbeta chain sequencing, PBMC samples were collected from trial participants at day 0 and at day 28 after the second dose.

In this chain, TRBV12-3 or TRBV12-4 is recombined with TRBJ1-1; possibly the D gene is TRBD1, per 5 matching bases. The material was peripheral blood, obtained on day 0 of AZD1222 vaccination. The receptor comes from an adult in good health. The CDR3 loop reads CASSNTGGTEAFF. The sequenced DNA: TGTGCCAGCAGTAACACGGGGGGCACTGAAGCTTTCTTT.